This T cell receptor (beta chain) was recovered during a study of CD8+ T cells in alopecia areata. Treatment of the sample: oral pan-JAK inhibitor, 5-10 mg twice daily. The sequencing template was cDNA reverse transcribed from extracted RNA. Data came from immunoSEQ multiplex PCR; TCRdb stores just in-frame clones and leaves some out. The profile shows about 300,000 clones, roughly 60% of them singletons. There are 16 residues in the CDR3. V dropped 2 bases and J dropped 4; count of bases not matched to a gene: 13. Looked up from germline, CDR1 is GTSNPN and CDR2 is SVGIG (reference sequence). The material sequenced was CD4+ T cells sorted from blood, taken at week 24, from a patient treated with tofacitinib. The TCR originated in a human donor with alopecia areata. The gene calls are TRBV30 and TRBJ1-1, with 7 bases aligning to TRBD1. The CDR3 DNA is TGTGCCTGGAGTAAGGGGGCGAACGCCGGACGCACTGAAGCTTTCTTT. Protein sequence: CAWSKGANAGRTEAFF.